These 6 T cell receptor beta chains were sequenced from one sample in a study of shared clonotypes between healthy human individuals. In the naive CD8 group, cells lacked CD45RO and were positively selected for CCR7, so terminally differentiated effector memory CD45RA+ cells were left out. Clones were read by immunoSEQ multiplex PCR, and TCRdb kept only the in-frame ones, dropping some. The sample consists of approximately 590,000 clones, around 95% of them appearing once. The sequenced material came from naive CD8+ T cells sorted from blood. These receptors were taken from a young woman in good health.

The DNA for the CDR3 is TGCGCCAGCAGCCAAGGGGGACAGGGTTTCATCCAGCCCCAGCATTTT. This translates into CASSQGGQGFIQPQHF. The chain joins TRBV4-1 to TRBJ1-5; 9 bases match TRBD1. The CDR3 sequence is 16 residues long. V dropped 1 base and J dropped 7; count of bases not matched to a gene: 8. Per the germline V gene, CDR1 is MGHRA and CDR2 is YSYEKL.

The chain employs TRBV6-1 and TRBJ2-7; perhaps TRBD2 as D (6 bases). Germline V CDR1 and CDR2: MNHNS, SASEGT. There are 17 residues in the CDR3. Between the trimmed V and J ends, which lost 2 bases and 3 bases, there was a span of 20 bases. Here the CDR3 reads CASSELLSGQGGYEQYF. CDR3 nucleotide sequence: TGTGCCAGCAGTGAACTTCTTTCAGGGCAGGGAGGCTACGAGCAGTACTTC.

The chain employs TRBV4-1 and TRBJ1-5; perhaps TRBD1 as D (5 bases). V shed 4 bases and J shed 2 bases, with 15 bases lying between them. Germline-derived CDR1 and CDR2 are MGHRA and YSYEKL. The CDR3 loop spans 16 amino acids. CDR3 protein: CASSPNLGGGNQPQHF. In DNA form, the CDR3 reads TGCGCCAGCAGCCCTAATCTCGGGGGGGGCAATCAGCCCCAGCATTTT.

V gene TRBV4-1 combines with J gene TRBJ2-2, with a tentative D call TRBD2 (6 bases). Trimming shortened V by 1 base and J by 1 base, and 7 bases separated the two germline ends. The CDR3 loop spans 15 amino acids. CDR1 and CDR2 (germline): MGHRA, YSYEKL. The CDR3 here is CASSQVAENTGELFF. In nucleotides, the CDR3 is TGCGCCAGCAGCCAAGTAGCGGAGAACACCGGGGAGCTGTTTTTT.

Of note for this clone: One junction end does not reproduce the germline sequence, and a read error may be involved. The chain has TRBV28 and TRBJ2-1; D gene uncertain. From germline, CDR1 is MDHEN and CDR2 SYDVKM. CDR3 length: 14 residues. The CDR3 coding sequence is TGTGCCAGCCGCCGTCCACCTATCTACGATGAGCAGTTCTTC. It yields the protein CASRRPPIYDEQFF. The whole variable domain, remainder taken from reference TRBV28 and TRBJ2-1, is DVKVTQSSRYLVKRTGEKVFLECVQDMDHENMFWYRQDPGLGLRLIYFSYDVKMKEKGDIPEGYSVSREKKERFSLILESASTNQTSMYLCASRRPPIYDEQFFGPGTRLTVL.

This clone was recorded only once. V usage is TRBV27 and J usage is TRBJ2-1, with D tentatively TRBD1 (5 bases). The CDR3 runs 14 residues. Germline-derived CDR1 and CDR2 are MNHEY and SMNVEV (reference sequence). The CDR3 here is CAVRSGASYNEQFF. Here the CDR3 DNA reads TGTGCGGTTCGGTCTGGGGCCTCCTACAATGAGCAGTTCTTC.